This T cell receptor beta chain was sequenced during a study of blood T cell repertoires in COVID-19. The overall study: T cells, B-cell-depleted T cells, or PBMCs provided the cDNA or gDNA that served as material.

Authors' analysis steps: How many nucleated cells were present was estimated from reference gene primer amplification. Measured with immunoSEQ multiplex PCR; TCRdb has only the in-frame clones, and not every one. D and trimming were read from the DNA, whereas the V and J calls and clone size are those reported in that table. This sample has approximately 350,000 clones, with more than 85% found just once. Membership in each cohort depended on participant-reported clinical history. Cohort 3 donors counted as recovered after two negative PCRs, clearance, or resolved symptoms. As to this clone: One end of the junction fails to match germline, which may point to a read error.

The CDR3 contains 11 residues. Germline CDR1 SNHLY, CDR2 FYNNEI. The chain joins TRBV2 to TRBJ1-1; 7 bases are a match to TRBD1. The sequenced sample consisted of PBMCs or T cells enriched from blood (not recorded which). The clonotype comes from a woman in her thirties who had recovered from COVID-19. CDR3 amino acids: CASSAGTAGRF. CDR3 sequence (DNA): TGTGCCAGCAGCGCCGGGACAGCTGGCCGTTTT.